This is a list of T cell receptor beta chains from one sample in a study of glioma-infiltrating T cells after dendritic cell vaccination. Here immunoSEQ multiplex PCR was the method, and the copy in TCRdb shows in-frame clones only, minus some. The data hold 50,000 to 55,000 clones, with approximately 89% observed a single time. The starting material was blood, obtained after dendritic cell vaccination. These receptors all stem from a human donor with glioblastoma. The CDR3 runs from the conserved cysteine through the conserved F or W. The D gene is left open where the match is weak. Size is omitted from some rows. Given values are once, few, many or a class for expanded clones.

CDR3 protein	CDR3 DNA	V gene	clone size	J gene	D gene
CASSQDLLVELFF	TGCGCCAGCAGCCAAGATTTACTTGTGGAGCTGTTTTTT	TRBV4-3	-	TRBJ2-2	-
CASSVAQGRQETQYF	TGTGCCAGCAGCGTAGCACAGGGGCGGCAAGAGACCCAGTACTTC	TRBV9	-	TRBJ2-5	TRBD1
CSVGQAYEQYF	TGCAGCGTTGGACAGGCCTACGAGCAGTACTTC	TRBV29-1	-	TRBJ2-7	-
CASSPRTVTDTQYF	TGTGCCAGTAGTCCCCGGACTGTCACAGATACGCAGTATTTT	TRBV19	once	TRBJ2-3	-
CASSQGLALVRKQFF	TGTGCCAGCAGCCAAGGGCTAGCGTTAGTCCGGAAGCAGTTCTTC	TRBV7-2	once	TRBJ2-1	-
CSYVADSYNEQFF	TGCAGCTACGTGGCGGACTCCTACAATGAGCAGTTCTTC	TRBV29-1	-	TRBJ2-1	-
CASSLGAFNEQFF	TGTGCTAGCAGCTTAGGGGCCTTCAATGAGCAGTTCTTC	TRBV7-7	once	TRBJ2-1	-
CSVGERQANYGYTF	TGCAGCGTTGGGGAAAGACAGGCGAACTATGGCTACACCTTC	TRBV29-1	-	TRBJ1-2	-
CASSDTSGSYNEQFF	TGTGCCAGCAGCGATACTAGCGGATCCTACAATGAGCAGTTCTTC	TRBV11-1	-	TRBJ2-1	TRBD2
CASSVGTAQAFF	TGTGCCAGCAGTGTAGGGACTGCCCAAGCTTTCTTT	TRBV6-1	-	TRBJ1-1	-
CASRSSGKDNEQFF	TGTGCCAGCAGGTCTAGCGGAAAAGACAATGAGCAGTTCTTC	TRBV7-6	-	TRBJ2-1	TRBD2
CASSISRVWGTEAFF	TGTGCCAGCAGCATATCGAGGGTTTGGGGCACTGAAGCTTTCTTT	TRBV28	-	TRBJ1-1	-
CASSSSGGSGAQHF	TGTGCCAGCAGTTCGAGCGGTGGTTCGGGGGCCCAGCATTTT	TRBV28	-	TRBJ1-5	-
CASSYRDRVSDTQYF	TGTGCCAGCAGCTACCGGGACAGGGTTTCAGATACGCAGTATTTT	TRBV7-8	-	TRBJ2-3	TRBD1
CAITSTDREGNVLTF	TGTGCCATCACATCTACGGACAGGGAAGGCAACGTCCTGACTTTC	TRBV10-3	once	TRBJ2-6	TRBD1
CASSLVGTGGETQYF	TGTGCCAGCAGCCTAGTTGGGACAGGGGGAGAGACCCAGTACTTC	TRBV7-3	-	TRBJ2-5	TRBD1
CASSTSGRAGGETQYF	TGTGCCAGTAGCACTAGCGGGAGGGCCGGAGGAGAGACCCAGTACTTC	TRBV19	-	TRBJ2-5	TRBD2
CASSLEMGRVGSPLHF	TGCGCCAGCAGCTTGGAAATGGGGCGCGTAGGTTCACCCCTCCACTTT	TRBV5-1	-	TRBJ1-6	-
CASSLGTGRSEAFF	TGTGCCAGCAGCTTGGGGACAGGTCGCTCCGAAGCTTTCTTT	TRBV5-4	-	TRBJ1-1	TRBD1
CAWKLGVSTGELFF	TGTGCCTGGAAACTGGGAGTAAGCACCGGGGAGCTGTTTTTT	TRBV30	-	TRBJ2-2	-
CASSRGRGSTEAFF	TGTGCCAGCAGCCGAGGGCGGGGTAGCACTGAAGCTTTCTTT	TRBV11-1	once	TRBJ1-1	-
CAWNRGLDEKLFF	TGTGCCTGGAACAGGGGTCTGGACGAAAAACTGTTTTTT	TRBV30	-	TRBJ1-4	TRBD1
CASSPSSGSYEQYF	TGCGCCAGCAGCCCAAGCTCTGGCTCCTACGAGCAGTACTTC	TRBV4-1	few	TRBJ2-7	-
CASSLDPRTSGRYYNEQFF	TGTGCCAGCAGCTTAGATCCGAGGACTAGCGGGAGGTATTACAATGAGCAGTTCTTC	TRBV11-2	-	TRBJ2-1	TRBD2
CAWSTHGHQPQHF	TGTGCCTGGAGTACCCACGGTCATCAGCCCCAGCATTTT	TRBV30	-	TRBJ1-5	-
CASSPGQKYGYTF	TGTGCCAGCAGCCCGGGACAAAAATATGGCTACACCTTC	TRBV11-2	-	TRBJ1-2	-
CASSFSATRDTF	TGTGCCAGCAGCTTTTCCGCCACTCGGGACACCTTC	TRBV5-5	-	TRBJ1-2	-
CASSGEQVNTEAFF	TGCGCCAGCAGCGGAGAACAGGTGAACACTGAAGCTTTCTTT	TRBV5-1	-	TRBJ1-1	-
CASTSRGVVSEAFF	TGTGCCAGTACGAGCAGGGGGGTTGTATCTGAAGCTTTCTTT	TRBV19	-	TRBJ1-1	TRBD1
CASSWGGNPTNEKLFF	TGTGCCAGCAGCTGGGGAGGGAATCCGACTAATGAAAAACTGTTTTTT	TRBV5-6	-	TRBJ1-4	-
CASSLVTKETQYF	TGTGCCAGCAGCTTGGTTACAAAAGAGACCCAGTACTTC	TRBV5-4	-	TRBJ2-5	-
CASSLVVRGSYPYEQYF	TGTGCCAGCAGCTTGGTAGTTCGGGGGAGTTACCCCTACGAGCAGTACTTC	TRBV5-6	-	TRBJ2-7	-
CASSAGQYGYTF	TGTGCCAGCAGCGCCGGACAATACGGCTACACCTTC	TRBV9	-	TRBJ1-2	-
CASSEQGAGQYF	TGCGCCAGCAGTGAGCAGGGGGCAGGGCAGTACTTC	TRBV10-2	-	TRBJ2-7	TRBD1
CASSSTGGVIGELFF	TGTGCCAGCAGTTCGACAGGGGGGGTAATCGGGGAGCTGTTTTTT	TRBV28	-	TRBJ2-2	TRBD1
CASSFGQLGFNEQFF	TGCGCCAGCAGCTTCGGACAACTGGGATTCAATGAGCAGTTCTTC	TRBV5-1	few	TRBJ2-1	-
CASSLTARNTEAFF	TGTGCCAGCAGCTTAACGGCCCGGAACACTGAAGCTTTCTTT	TRBV7-3	-	TRBJ1-1	-
CASSLYQGYGYTF	TGTGCCAGCAGCTTGTACCAGGGGTACGGCTACACCTTC	TRBV7-3	-	TRBJ1-2	-
CASSLARGVTDEQFF	TGTGCCAGCAGCTTAGCCCGGGGGGTTACGGATGAGCAGTTCTTC	TRBV11-3	once	TRBJ2-1	TRBD2
CASSVGGVRNEQFF	TGTGCCAGCAGCGTTGGCGGGGTTCGCAATGAGCAGTTCTTC	TRBV9	-	TRBJ2-1	-
CASSSRTSGRIYTQYF	TGTGCCAGCAGCTCGCGGACTAGCGGGAGGATATATACGCAGTATTTT	TRBV7-2	-	TRBJ2-3	TRBD2